This T cell receptor (beta chain) was retrieved from a study of blood T cell repertoires in COVID-19. Study as a whole: Sites in the United States, Italy and Spain provided acute and convalescent COVID-19 samples. Sources were T cells, B-cell-depleted T cells, or PBMCs; the material itself was cDNA or gDNA.

As originally analysed: Reference gene primers were amplified, and this amplification served to estimate nucleated cell counts. Produced via immunoSEQ multiplex PCR; TCRdb's table is partial and in-frame only. That table furnishes V, J and clone size, whereas the DNA furnished D and trimming. This sample has approximately 270,000 clones; 88% occur once, and the top ten carry roughly 6.3%. Of note for this clone: One end of the junction varies from germline; a read error may be responsible.

This sequence originates from a woman in her twenties or thirties with COVID-19, enrolled during active disease. Source material: peripheral blood.

The CDR3 is CASTQMTGTDTQYF. The CDR3 nucleotides are TGTGCCAGCACCCAAATGACAGGGACAGATACGCAGTATTTT. The gene calls are TRBV3-1 (or the pseudogene TRBV3-2) and TRBJ2-3, with 7 bases matching TRBD1. The CDR3 sequence is 14 residues long. Germline V lookup: CDR1 LGHDT, CDR2 YNNKEL (reference sequence).